The text below deals with one T cell receptor beta chain. What it binds is not known. Using its own MiXCR run on the reads, TCRdb lists one record per CDR3 protein. The sample has a few hundred thousand distinct CDR3 sequences, about an eighth seen once. The entry originates in a study of T cell repertoires in cytomegalovirus infection. For the study at large: Public signatures in TCR beta pointed to CMV infection and matching HLA type. General study points: In two of eight donors, the top clonotype was HLA-C-restricted CMV-specific. Summed frequency of shared TCR beta families picked out CMV carriers who also had the relevant HLA.

Germline values: CDR1 DFQATT, CDR2 SNEGSKA (reference sequence). This CDR3 is built from 13 residues. Trimming took off 5 bases at V and 5 bases at J, with 16 bases between the two ends. The chain couples TRBV20-1 to TRBJ2-7; possible D gene TRBD1, 5 bases. This receptor was obtained from a human donor in good health (CMV status not recorded). Some clones in this sample may be carry-over from other donors' samples. Sequencing used PBMCs. The CDR3 DNA reads as TGCAGTGCTCCGACAGTCGTTACGAACGAGCAGTACTTC. This encodes CSAPTVVTNEQYF.